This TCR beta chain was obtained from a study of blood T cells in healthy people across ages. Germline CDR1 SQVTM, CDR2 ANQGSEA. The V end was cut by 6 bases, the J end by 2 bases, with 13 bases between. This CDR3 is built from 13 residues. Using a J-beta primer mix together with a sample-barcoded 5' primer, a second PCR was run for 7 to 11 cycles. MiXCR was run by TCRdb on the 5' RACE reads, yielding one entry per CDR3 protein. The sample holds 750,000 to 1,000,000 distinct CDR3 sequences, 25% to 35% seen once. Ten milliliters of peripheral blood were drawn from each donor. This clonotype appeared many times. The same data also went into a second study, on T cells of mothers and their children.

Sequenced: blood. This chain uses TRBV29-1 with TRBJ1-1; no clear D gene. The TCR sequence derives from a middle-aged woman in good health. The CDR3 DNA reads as TGCAGCGTCAACCCTGGAGGAAACACTGAAGCTTTCTTT. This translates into CSVNPGGNTEAFF.